This T cell receptor (beta chain) was recovered during a study of shared clonotypes between healthy human individuals. Notes on the study in general: Tissue TCR repertoires likely differ from these blood-only repertoires.

The CDR3 is 15 amino acids. V lost 3 bases, J lost 0 bases, and 8 bases lay in between. Germline-derived CDR1 and CDR2 are MDHEN and SYDVKM. Terminally differentiated effector memory CD45RA+ cells were excluded by CCR7 positive selection of CD45RO-negative cells. Worth noting for this clone: Its antigen is currently unknown. Other DNA sequences in this specimen translate into the identical CDR3.

Profiled with immunoSEQ multiplex PCR; TCRdb holds only in-frame clones, not every one. The sample contains millions of clones, less than 95% of which appear only once. This chain connects TRBV28 to TRBJ2-2; tentative D call: TRBD1 (6 bases). This receptor was obtained from a man younger than 30 in good health. The sequencing sample was made of naive CD8+ T cells sorted from blood. DNA of the CDR3: TGTGCCAGCAGTTTGGGGGCTACGAACACCGGGGAGCTGTTTTTT. It encodes CASSLGATNTGELFF.